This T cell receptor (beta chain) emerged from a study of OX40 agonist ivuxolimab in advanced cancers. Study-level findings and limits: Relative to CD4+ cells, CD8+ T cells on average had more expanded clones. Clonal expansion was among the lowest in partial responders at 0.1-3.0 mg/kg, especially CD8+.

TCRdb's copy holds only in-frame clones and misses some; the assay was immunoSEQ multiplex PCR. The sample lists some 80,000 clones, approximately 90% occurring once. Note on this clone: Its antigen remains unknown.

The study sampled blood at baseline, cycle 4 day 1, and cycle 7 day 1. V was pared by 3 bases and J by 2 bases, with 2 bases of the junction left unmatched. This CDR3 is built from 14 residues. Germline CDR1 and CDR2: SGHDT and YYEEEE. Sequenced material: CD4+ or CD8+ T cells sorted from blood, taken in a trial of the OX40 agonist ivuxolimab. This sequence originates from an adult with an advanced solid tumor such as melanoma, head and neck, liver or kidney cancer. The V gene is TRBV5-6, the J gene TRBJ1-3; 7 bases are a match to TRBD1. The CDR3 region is CASSSGQPGNTIYF. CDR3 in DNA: TGTGCCAGCAGCTCGGGACAGCCTGGAAACACCATATATTTT.